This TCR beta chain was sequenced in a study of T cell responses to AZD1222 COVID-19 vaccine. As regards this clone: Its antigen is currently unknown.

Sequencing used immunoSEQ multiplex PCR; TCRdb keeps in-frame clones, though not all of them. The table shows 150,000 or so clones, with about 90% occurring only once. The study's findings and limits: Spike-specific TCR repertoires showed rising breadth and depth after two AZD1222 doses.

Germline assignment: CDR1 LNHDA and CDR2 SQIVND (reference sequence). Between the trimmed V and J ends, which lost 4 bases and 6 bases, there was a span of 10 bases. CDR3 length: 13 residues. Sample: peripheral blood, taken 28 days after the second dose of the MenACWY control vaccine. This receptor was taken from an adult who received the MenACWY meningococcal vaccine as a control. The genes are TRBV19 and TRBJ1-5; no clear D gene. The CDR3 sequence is CASSSTRGQPQHF. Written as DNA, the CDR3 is TGTGCCAGTAGTAGTACCCGGGGTCAGCCCCAGCATTTT.